These 20 T cell receptor beta chains share one sample of origin, sequenced in a study of cytomegalovirus exposure and HLA in healthy donors. The PCR was carried out with 60 Vbeta primers and 13 Jbeta primers. The protocol was immunoSEQ multiplex PCR, while the TCRdb copy is restricted to in-frame clones and leaves out a portion. The profile shows about 180,000 clones, 85% of them singletons. The sequenced sample consisted of PBMCs. Receptors were obtained from a boy aged 2 to 10 in good health and CMV-seronegative.

The J gene is TRBJ2-1, the V gene TRBV7-9; 9 nucleotides line up with TRBD1. CDR1 is SEHNR, CDR2 FQNEAQ, per germline (reference sequence). The CDR3 is 15 amino acids. V lost 6 bases to trimming and J lost 3 bases; unmatched junction nucleotides: 6. In nucleotides, the CDR3 is TGTGCCAGCAGATATACAGGGGGCTTCTACAATGAGCAGTTCTTC. Protein: CASRYTGGFYNEQFF.

This clone was detected once. This sequence joins TRBV28 and TRBJ1-1; a possible D gene is TRBD1 (6 bases). Germline V gene sequence: CDR1 MDHEN, CDR2 SYDVKM. CDR3 length: 13 residues. With 3 bases removed from V and 10 bases from J, the gap between germline ends came to 15 bases. CDR3 nucleotide sequence: TGTGCCAGCAGTTTTCAGGGGTTGAGGTTAGCTTTCTTT. It codes for CASSFQGLRLAFF.

CDR3 residues: CASSLQGSGNTIYF. The DNA for the CDR3 is TGCGCCAGCAGCTTACAGGGCTCTGGAAACACCATATATTTT. The V and J genes are TRBV5-1 and TRBJ1-3, with TRBD1 as a possible D gene (6 bases). Trimming pared 2 bases from V and 0 bases from J, leaving 6 bases between. CDR1 is SGHRS and CDR2 is YFSETQ in the germline V gene. The length of the CDR3 is 14 residues.

V usage is TRBV6-6 and J usage is TRBJ2-1, with TRBD1 matching 7 bases. V shed 0 bases and J 3 bases; nucleotides not matched to a gene: 5. CDR1 MNHNY and CDR2 SVGAGI come from the germline V gene (reference sequence). The CDR3 totals 16 residues. Here the CDR3 reads CASSYSGTENYNEQFF. DNA of the CDR3: TGTGCCAGCAGTTACTCCGGGACAGAGAACTACAATGAGCAGTTCTTC.

For this clone: One junction end does not reproduce the germline sequence, and a read error may be involved. The chain employs TRBV10-1 and TRBJ1-2; 10 nucleotides align to TRBD1. CDR3 length: 15 residues. Germline V gene data show CDR1 as WNHNN and CDR2 as SYGVQD (reference sequence). This chain's CDR3 is CAGSVRGQGNYGYTF. CDR3 sequence (DNA): TGCGCCGGCAGTGTCCGGGGACAGGGGAACTATGGCTACACCTTC.

This clone was recorded only once. The chain carries TRBV27 and TRBJ2-3, with D tentatively TRBD2 (6 bases). The germline V gene encodes CDR1 MNHEY and CDR2 SMNVEV (reference sequence). Trimming stripped 6 bases from V and 3 bases from J, with 10 bases between. CDR3 size: 13 residues. CDR3 sequence (DNA): TGTGCCAGCAGGGGACTCGCTACAGATACGCAGTATTTT. Its translation is CASRGLATDTQYF.

This clone appeared a single time. The rearrangement joins TRBV10-2 to TRBJ2-1; D is possibly TRBD2 (6 bases). V was trimmed by 7 bases and J by 4 bases, leaving 14 bases between them. The CDR3 is 14 residues long. Per germline, CDR1 WSHSY and CDR2 SAAADI. The CDR3: CASTQEGLYNEQFF. The CDR3 nucleotides are TGCGCCAGCACTCAGGAGGGCCTATACAATGAGCAGTTCTTC.

The rearrangement joins TRBV28 to TRBJ2-3; 8 positions match TRBD2. Germline CDR1 is MDHEN and CDR2 is SYDVKM. The junction had 4 bases not matched to a gene; V was cut back by 5 bases and J by 0 bases. The CDR3 runs 15 residues. The CDR3 DNA reads as TGTGCCAGCAGTGGCGGGGGGCCAAGCACAGATACGCAGTATTTT. Translated, it gives CASSGGGPSTDTQYF. Based on the CDR3 plus reference TRBV28 and TRBJ2-3, the full variable domain is DVKVTQSSRYLVKRTGEKVFLECVQDMDHENMFWYRQDPGLGLRLIYFSYDVKMKEKGDIPEGYSVSREKKERFSLILESASTNQTSMYLCASSGGGPSTDTQYFGPGTRLTVL.

The chain links TRBV7-8 to TRBJ1-1, with D unresolved. V lost 7 bases and J lost 2, with 5 bases in between. The CDR3 covers 11 residues. Germline CDR1 reads SGHVS; CDR2 reads FQNEAQ. CDR3 residues: CASTVNTEAFF. In nucleotides, the CDR3 is TGTGCCAGCACGGTAAACACTGAAGCTTTCTTT.

This sequence joins TRBV28 and TRBJ2-7; TRBD1 matches 9 bases. The CDR3 consists of 14 residues. The V and J ends lost 3 bases and 4 bases, in that order; junction bases with no gene match: 4. CDR1 is MDHEN, CDR2 SYDVKM, per germline. The DNA of the CDR3 is TGTGCCAGCAGTTTGGACAGGGGTTCTTACGAGCAGTACTTC. Translation gives CASSLDRGSYEQYF.

The chain links TRBV2 to TRBJ1-5, with a possible D match to TRBD1 (5 bases). This CDR3 has 15 amino acids. Germline V gene lookup returns CDR1 SNHLY and CDR2 FYNNEI. V was cut by 3 bases and J by 1 base, with 10 bases left in between. The CDR3 loop reads CASSDDSGSNQPQHF. The CDR3 DNA reads TGTGCCAGCAGTGACGACAGTGGGAGCAATCAGCCCCAGCATTTT. The full variable domain, in which reference TRBV2 and TRBJ1-5 provide the parts outside the CDR3, is EPEVTQTPSHQVTQMGQEVILRCVPISNHLYFYWYRQILGQKVEFLVSFYNNEISEKSEIFDDQFSVERPDGSNFTLKIRSTKLEDSAMYFCASSDDSGSNQPQHFGDGTRLSIL.

This sequence joins TRBV18 and TRBJ2-2, with D perhaps matching TRBD2 (6 bases). The CDR3 length is 14 residues. Trimming cost V 2 bases and J 5 bases, with 9 bases left between them. The germline V gene has CDR1 KGHSH and CDR2 LQKENI. The CDR3 loop is CASSPVRETGELFF. Written as DNA, the CDR3 is TGTGCCAGCTCACCAGTCCGGGAGACCGGGGAGCTGTTTTTT.

The chain links TRBV6-1 to TRBJ1-5; TRBD1 matches at 11 bases. The germline CDR1 and CDR2 sequences are MNHNS and SASEGT. The V gene end was trimmed by 7 bases and the J gene end by 6 bases; junction bases not matched to a gene: 2. The length of the CDR3 is 13 residues. The CDR3 loop reads CASTGTGGQPQHF. CDR3 bases: TGTGCCAGCACGGGGACAGGGGGTCAGCCCCAGCATTTT.

The V and J genes are TRBV7-9 and TRBJ1-1; D ambiguous. The germline CDR1 and CDR2 sequences are SEHNR and FQNEAQ (reference sequence). Between the trimmed V and J ends, which lost 6 bases and 1 base, there was a span of 9 bases. The length of the CDR3 is 13 residues. CDR3 DNA sequence: TGTGCCAGCAGTACCAAAGCGAACACTGAAGCTTTCTTT. It specifies CASSTKANTEAFF.

This clone was recorded once. The genes are TRBV6-1 and TRBJ2-2; TRBD1 might be the D (5 bases). The CDR3 sequence is 14 residues long. CDR1 MNHNS and CDR2 SASEGT come from the germline V gene. The V and J ends lost 7 bases and 2 bases respectively, with 11 bases between them. In DNA, the CDR3 is TGTGCCAGCATTAACGACAGAAACACCGGGGAGCTGTTTTTT. Amino acids: CASINDRNTGELFF.

This clone was observed a single time. This sequence joins TRBV9 and TRBJ2-3, with 7 bases lining up with TRBD2. Trimming took 8 bases from V and 2 from J; bases not matched to a gene: 5. Germline CDR1 is SGDLS and CDR2 is YYNGEE. The CDR3 has 13 amino acids. The CDR3 sequence: CASNGGVTDTQYF. CDR3 bases: TGTGCCAGTAATGGGGGGGTCACAGATACGCAGTATTTT.

This sequence joins TRBV5-1 and TRBJ2-1; D is uncertain. Germline lookup yields CDR1 SGHRS and CDR2 YFSETQ. The CDR3 consists of 13 residues. The germline V and J ends were trimmed by 0 bases and 4 bases, with 5 bases remaining between them. DNA for the CDR3: TGCGCCAGCAGCTTGGACGGGTACAATGAGCAGTTCTTC. This translates into CASSLDGYNEQFF. The complete variable domain, with remaining parts taken from reference TRBV5-1 and TRBJ2-1, reads KAGVTQTPRYLIKTRGQQVTLSCSPISGHRSVSWYQQTPGQGLQFLFEYFSETQRNKGNFPGRFSGRQFSNSRSEMNVSTLELGDSALYLCASSLDGYNEQFFGPGTRLTVL.

The chain carries TRBV7-2 and TRBJ2-1; the D gene is possibly TRBD2 (5 bases). The CDR3 covers 13 residues. Trimming took 6 bases from V and 3 from J, leaving 9 bases between them. Germline CDR1 is SGHTA and CDR2 is FQGNSA. CDR3 sequence: CASSQRDYNEQFF. Here the CDR3 DNA reads TGTGCCAGCAGTCAACGGGACTACAATGAGCAGTTCTTC.

This clone was seen only a few times. This chain joins TRBV5-1 and TRBJ1-1, with 7 bases matching TRBD1. The CDR3 spans 14 residues. Looked up from germline, CDR1 is SGHRS and CDR2 is YFSETQ. V shed 4 bases, J shed 0 bases, and the junction held 3 bases outside the gene matches. CDR3 residues: CASSKGQMNTEAFF. CDR3 bases: TGCGCCAGCAGCAAGGGACAGATGAACACTGAAGCTTTCTTT. Full variable domain (missing parts from reference TRBV5-1 and TRBJ1-1): KAGVTQTPRYLIKTRGQQVTLSCSPISGHRSVSWYQQTPGQGLQFLFEYFSETQRNKGNFPGRFSGRQFSNSRSEMNVSTLELGDSALYLCASSKGQMNTEAFFGQGTRLTVV.

V gene TRBV28 combines with J gene TRBJ2-7, with TRBD1 matching 7 bases. V lost 8 bases, J lost 0 bases, and 13 bases stayed unmatched. Per the germline V gene, CDR1 is MDHEN and CDR2 is SYDVKM. This CDR3 has 16 residues. CDR3 residues: CASAIPGDSFSYEQYF. Here the CDR3 DNA reads TGTGCCAGCGCTATACCCGGGGACAGTTTCTCCTACGAGCAGTACTTC.